The rows below give T cell receptor beta chains drawn from one sample of a study of T cell responses to AZD1222 COVID-19 vaccine. Libraries were prepared by immunoSEQ multiplex PCR; TCRdb keeps only in-frame clonotypes and omits some of them. The sample records about 83,000 clones, about nine tenths being singletons. Sequenced here: peripheral blood, sampled on day 0 of MenACWY control vaccination. The receptor source for this set is an adult in good health. The conserved cysteine and the conserved F or W are not part of the CDR3 here. D genes are given only for firm matches. For some rows the clone size is stated as once, few or many, or as a class when expanded; others skip it.

V gene	D gene	J gene	clone size	CDR3 protein
TRBV3-1/TRBV3-2	.	TRBJ2-6	.	ASSQSGANVLT
TRBV11-2	.	TRBJ1-3	.	ASREGVGNTIY
TRBV7-2	.	TRBJ1-6	.	ASSLKFNSPLH
TRBV6-5	TRBD2	TRBJ2-7	.	ASHTAGGVEQY
TRBV4-1	.	TRBJ1-5	.	ASSQGGVLGLDQPQH
TRBV7-8	.	TRBJ1-1	.	ASSLMRGAGTEAF
TRBV5-4	.	TRBJ2-4	.	ASSAAAGTQPNIQY
TRBV10-1	.	TRBJ2-5	.	ASSDGAGSGDQETQY
TRBV10-3	.	TRBJ1-5	.	AISEAGSEPQH
TRBV10-3	.	TRBJ2-7	.	ATEGQGYEQY
TRBV19	.	TRBJ1-5	.	AGGGDYGQPQH
TRBV5-4	TRBD1	TRBJ1-1	once	ASRPGTGDTEAF
TRBV7-9	TRBD2	TRBJ2-7	.	ASSDTSVFGEQY
TRBV5-1	TRBD2	TRBJ2-3	few	ASSYSSRGGTDTQY
TRBV6-5	TRBD1	TRBJ1-2	.	ASTQGAYGYT